These T cell receptor beta chains were read from a single sample in a study of Graves' ophthalmopathy and Graves' hyperthyroidism. TCRdb re-called the multiplex PCR reads with MiXCR, one entry per CDR3 protein. The sample carries about 620,000 distinct CDR3 sequences, about 24% recorded once. The sequenced material came from peripheral blood. The receptors were sampled from a woman younger than 35 with stable Graves' hyperthyroidism. Some clones in this sample may be carry-over from other donors' samples. Each CDR3 is given with its conserved first and last residue. The D gene is left open where the match is weak. Rows give clone size only sometimes, using once, few, many, or a class for an expanded clone.

abundance,j_gene,d_gene,v_gene,CDR3aa,CDR3nt
few,TRBJ1-3,.,TRBV4-1,CASSPGTDFSGNTIYF,TGCGCCAGCAGCCCCGGGACTGACTTCTCTGGAAACACCATATATTTT
.,TRBJ1-2,.,TRBV12-5,CASGLAPDSFGYTF,TGTGCTAGTGGTTTGGCCCCCGACAGTTTTGGCTACACCTTC
many,TRBJ2-5,TRBD2,TRBV4-3,CASSQGGGGGRLETQYF,TGCGCCAGCAGCCAAGGAGGAGGCGGGGGTCGCTTGGAGACCCAGTACTTC
once,TRBJ1-2,TRBD1,TRBV20-1,CSASRTGDYNYGYTF,TGCAGTGCTAGTAGGACAGGTGATTATAACTATGGCTACACCTTC
many,TRBJ1-6,.,TRBV12-3/TRBV12-4,CASKKAEHSPLHF,TGTGCCAGCAAGAAAGCGGAACATTCACCCCTCCACTTT
many,TRBJ1-6,.,TRBV30,CAWRGTGHSPLHF,TGTGCCTGGAGGGGGACCGGGCATTCACCCCTCCACTTT
many,TRBJ1-2,.,TRBV20-1,CSVGGETNYGYTF,TGCAGTGTGGGGGGGGAGACGAACTATGGCTACACCTTC
many,TRBJ1-2,.,TRBV28,CASSSGRGNKILYGYTF,TGTGCCAGCAGTTCCGGGCGGGGGAATAAGATCCTCTATGGCTACACCTTC
.,TRBJ2-2,.,TRBV20-1,CSAGQVGTGELFF,TGCAGTGCTGGACAAGTGGGGACCGGGGAGCTGTTTTTT
many,TRBJ1-5,.,TRBV30,CAWSALKGQPQHF,TGTGCCTGGAGTGCCCTCAAGGGCCAGCCCCAGCATTTT
many,TRBJ1-2,TRBD1,TRBV2,CASIPGTGRSNSALAF,TGTGCCAGCATCCCCGGGACAGGGAGGTCAAACTCTGCGCTCGCCTTC
once,TRBJ2-1,TRBD1,TRBV2,CASILDRAYNEQFF,TGTGCCAGCATCCTCGACAGGGCCTACAATGAGCAGTTCTTC
many,TRBJ2-2,.,TRBV6-5,CASSYEGGFPGELFF,TGTGCCAGCAGTTACGAGGGAGGATTCCCCGGGGAGCTGTTTTTT
.,TRBJ2-5,TRBD2,TRBV29-1,CSVYSGSEGTQYF,TGCAGCGTTTATAGCGGGAGCGAGGGGACCCAGTACTTC
many,TRBJ1-3,TRBD1,TRBV6-5,CASSYTGTVGNTIYF,TGTGCCAGCAGTTACACCGGGACAGTCGGAAACACCATATATTTT
few,TRBJ2-5,TRBD1,TRBV2,CASIGEDRSGAIPQETQYF,TGTGCCAGCATAGGAGAGGACAGGTCTGGGGCCATCCCCCAAGAGACCCAGTACTTC
many,TRBJ2-5,.,TRBV12-3/TRBV12-4,CASSLGGTSQETQYF,TGTGCCAGCAGTTTAGGTGGGACAAGCCAAGAGACCCAGTACTTC
.,TRBJ1-5,.,TRBV6-5,CASSYGYPPDQPQHF,TGTGCCAGCAGTTACGGGTATCCCCCCGATCAGCCCCAGCATTTT
many,TRBJ2-5,.,TRBV12-3/TRBV12-4,CASSRGTQYF,TGTGCCAGCAGTCGGGGGACCCAGTACTTC
.,TRBJ2-7,.,TRBV6-2/TRBV6-3,CASTNTGTPFEQYF,TGTGCCAGCACCAACACCGGGACACCGTTCGAGCAGTACTTC
many,TRBJ1-2,TRBD1,TRBV28,CASSPSGTGAVGYTF,TGTGCCAGCAGTCCCTCCGGGACAGGGGCCGTTGGCTACACCTTC
many,TRBJ1-1,.,TRBV18,CASSLMTPPNTEAFF,TGTGCCAGCTCATTAATGACTCCACCGAACACTGAAGCTTTCTTT
many,TRBJ2-2,.,TRBV12-3/TRBV12-4,CASTIDTEWELFF,TGTGCCAGCACCATCGACACCGAATGGGAGCTGTTTTTT
few,TRBJ1-3,TRBD1,TRBV4-1,CASSQVGTGSGNTIYF,TGCGCCAGCAGCCAAGTCGGGACAGGGAGTGGAAACACCATATATTTT
many,TRBJ2-5,.,TRBV30,CAWSGNYQETQYF,TGTGCCTGGAGTGGGAACTATCAAGAGACCCAGTACTTC
many,TRBJ1-2,.,TRBV12-3/TRBV12-4,CASYQGIGYGYTF,TGTGCCAGCTACCAGGGCATCGGCTATGGCTACACCTTC
many,TRBJ1-1,TRBD1,TRBV5-1,CASSWDREIEAFF,TGCGCCAGCAGCTGGGACAGGGAGATAGAAGCTTTCTTT
many,TRBJ1-1,.,TRBV28,CASSATGTGGAEAFF,TGTGCCAGCAGTGCGACCGGGACGGGGGGAGCTGAAGCTTTCTTT
many,TRBJ2-7,TRBD1,TRBV6-5,CASKGQGIYEQYF,TGTGCCAGCAAAGGACAGGGGATCTACGAGCAGTACTTC